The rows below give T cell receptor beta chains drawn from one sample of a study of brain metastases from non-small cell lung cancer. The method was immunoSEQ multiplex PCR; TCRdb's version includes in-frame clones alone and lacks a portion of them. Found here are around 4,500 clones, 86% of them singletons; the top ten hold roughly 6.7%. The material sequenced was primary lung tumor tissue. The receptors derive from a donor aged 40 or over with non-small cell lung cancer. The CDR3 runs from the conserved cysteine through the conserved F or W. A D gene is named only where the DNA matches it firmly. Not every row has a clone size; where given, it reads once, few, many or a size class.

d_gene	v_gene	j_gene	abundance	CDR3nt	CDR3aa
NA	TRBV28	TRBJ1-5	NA	TGTGCCAGCAGGAGAGGGGCCATTTCGCCCCAGCATTTT	CASRRGAISPQHF
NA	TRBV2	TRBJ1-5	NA	TGTGCCAGCAGTGCAGGGTCTAATCAGCCCCAGCATTTT	CASSAGSNQPQHF
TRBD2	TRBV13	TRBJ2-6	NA	TGTGCCAGCAGCTCAGGGACTAGCGGCTACTCTGGGGCCAACGTCCTGACTTTC	CASSSGTSGYSGANVLTF
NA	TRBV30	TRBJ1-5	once	TGTGCCTGGAGTGTAGGGCAGGTAATTAGCAATCAGCCCCAGCATTTT	CAWSVGQVISNQPQHF
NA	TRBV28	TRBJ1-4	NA	TGTGCCAGCAGTTTAATATCCTCTAATGAAAAACTGTTTTTT	CASSLISSNEKLFF
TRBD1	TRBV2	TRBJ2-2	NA	TGTGCCAGCAGTGAATTAGGTGGAGGGAGGGGTGCCGGGACAGGGGGAACCGGAGAGCTGTTTTTT	CASSELGGGRGAGTGGTGELFF
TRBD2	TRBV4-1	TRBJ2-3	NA	TGCGCCAGCAGCCAAGACCCGGGAGGGCACGCAGATACGCAGTATTTT	CASSQDPGGHADTQYF
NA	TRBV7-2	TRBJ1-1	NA	TGTGCCAGCAGCTTAGGACTCCTGAACACTGAAGCTTTCTTT	CASSLGLLNTEAFF
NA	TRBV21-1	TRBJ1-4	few	TGTGCCAGCAGCAGCCGGCCTTGGGAGGATGAAAAACTGTTTTTT	CASSSRPWEDEKLFF
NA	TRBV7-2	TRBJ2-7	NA	TGTGCCAGCAGCTTAGCGGGGCCCTCGTACGAGCAGTACTTC	CASSLAGPSYEQYF
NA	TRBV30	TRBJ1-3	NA	TGTGCCTGGAGGGACATCGTCTCTGGAAACACCATATATTTT	CAWRDIVSGNTIYF
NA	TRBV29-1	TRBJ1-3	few	TGCAGCGTCAAAACAGGAATAGACACCATATATTTT	CSVKTGIDTIYF
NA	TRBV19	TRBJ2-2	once	TGTGCCAGTAGTTTCCGGGACACCTACACCGGGGAGCTGTTTTTT	CASSFRDTYTGELFF
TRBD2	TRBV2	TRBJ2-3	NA	TGTGCCAGGTCGGAGGGGTGGACTGTAGCGGGAGATGCAGATACGCAGTATTTT	CARSEGWTVAGDADTQYF